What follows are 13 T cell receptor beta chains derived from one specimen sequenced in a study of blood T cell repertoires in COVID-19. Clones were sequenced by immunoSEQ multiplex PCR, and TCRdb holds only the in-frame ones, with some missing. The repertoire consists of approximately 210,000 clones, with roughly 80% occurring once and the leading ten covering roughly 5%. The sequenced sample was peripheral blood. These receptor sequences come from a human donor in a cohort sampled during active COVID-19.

CDR3 in amino acids: CSSRSSYEQYF. The CDR3 coding sequence is TGCAGTTCCCGGAGCTCCTACGAGCAGTACTTC. The rearrangement joins TRBV20-1 to TRBJ2-7, with unresolved D. Germline V gene lookup returns CDR1 DFQATT and CDR2 SNEGSKA (reference sequence). Trimming removed 8 bases from V and 0 bases from J, with 8 bases in between. This CDR3 contains 11 residues.

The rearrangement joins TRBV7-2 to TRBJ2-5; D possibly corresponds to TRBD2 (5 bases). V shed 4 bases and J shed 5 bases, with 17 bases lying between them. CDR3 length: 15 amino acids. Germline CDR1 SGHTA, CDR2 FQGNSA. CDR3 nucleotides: TGTGCCAGCAGCTCCTCCTTGAGGACGGGGGAGACCCAGTACTTC. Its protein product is CASSSSLRTGETQYF.

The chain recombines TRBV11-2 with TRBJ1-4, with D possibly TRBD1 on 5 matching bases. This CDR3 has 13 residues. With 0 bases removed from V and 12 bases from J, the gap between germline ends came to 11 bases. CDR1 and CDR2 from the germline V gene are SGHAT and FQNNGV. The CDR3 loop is CASSLDHRTQLFF. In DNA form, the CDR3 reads TGTGCCAGCAGCTTAGACCACAGGACCCAACTGTTTTTT.

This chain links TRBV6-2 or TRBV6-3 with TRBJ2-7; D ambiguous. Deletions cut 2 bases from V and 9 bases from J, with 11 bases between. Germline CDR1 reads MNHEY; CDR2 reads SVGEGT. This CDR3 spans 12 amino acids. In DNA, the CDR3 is TGTGCCAGCAGTTACGGGCCAATTGGGCAGTACTTC. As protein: CASSYGPIGQYF.

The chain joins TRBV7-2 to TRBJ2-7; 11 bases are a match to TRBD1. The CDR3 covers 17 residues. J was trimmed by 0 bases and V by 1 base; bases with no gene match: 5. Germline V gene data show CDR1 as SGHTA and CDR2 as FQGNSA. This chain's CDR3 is CASSLDGTGGISYEQYF. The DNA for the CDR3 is TGTGCCAGCAGCTTAGATGGGACAGGGGGGATCTCCTACGAGCAGTACTTC.

CDR3 in DNA: TGCGCCAGCAGCTGGCAACAGGGCCGGACCGGGGAGCTGTTTTTT. Residues: CASSWQQGRTGELFF. The chain employs TRBV5-1 and TRBJ2-2; tentatively, D is TRBD1 (6 bases). CDR3 size: 15 residues. The ends were cut back, 3 bases at V and 5 bases at J, with 14 bases in the middle. Germline V CDR1 and CDR2: SGHRS, YFSETQ.

DNA for the CDR3: TGTGCCAGCTCGCCTGACTGGGTATCCTACAATGAGCAGTTCTTC. It is translated as CASSPDWVSYNEQFF. The rearrangement joins TRBV18 to TRBJ2-1, with D unresolved. This CDR3 is 15 amino acids long. In germline, CDR1 is KGHSH, CDR2 LQKENI. The V end lost 6 bases, the J end lost 1 base, and 13 bases lay between the germline ends.

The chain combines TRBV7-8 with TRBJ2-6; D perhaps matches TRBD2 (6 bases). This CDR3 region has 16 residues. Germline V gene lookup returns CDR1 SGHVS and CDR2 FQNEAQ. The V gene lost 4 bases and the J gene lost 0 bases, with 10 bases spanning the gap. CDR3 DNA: TGTGCCAGCAGCTCCGGACTAAGCTCTGGGGCCAACGTCCTGACTTTC. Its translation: CASSSGLSSGANVLTF.

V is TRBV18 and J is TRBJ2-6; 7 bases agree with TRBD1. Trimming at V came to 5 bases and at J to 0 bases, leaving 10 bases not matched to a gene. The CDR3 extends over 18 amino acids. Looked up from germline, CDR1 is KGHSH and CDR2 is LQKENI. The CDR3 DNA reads TGTGCCAGCTCATCTCAGACAGGGAGCGCCTCTGGGGCCAACGTCCTGACTTTC. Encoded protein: CASSSQTGSASGANVLTF.

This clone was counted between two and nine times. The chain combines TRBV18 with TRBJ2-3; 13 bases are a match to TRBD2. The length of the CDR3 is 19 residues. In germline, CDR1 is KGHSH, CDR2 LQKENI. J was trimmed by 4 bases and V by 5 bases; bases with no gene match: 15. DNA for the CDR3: TGTGCCAGCTCAGCAATCAGGGGGACTAGCGGGATGTCTGCAGATACGCAGTATTTT. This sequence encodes CASSAIRGTSGMSADTQYF.

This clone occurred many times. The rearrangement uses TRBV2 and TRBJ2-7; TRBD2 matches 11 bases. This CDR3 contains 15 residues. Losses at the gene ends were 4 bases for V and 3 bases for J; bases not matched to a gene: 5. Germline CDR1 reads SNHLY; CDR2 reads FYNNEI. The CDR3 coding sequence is TGTGCCAGCAGTGTGGGACTAGCGGCGAACTACGAGCAGTACTTC. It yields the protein CASSVGLAANYEQYF.

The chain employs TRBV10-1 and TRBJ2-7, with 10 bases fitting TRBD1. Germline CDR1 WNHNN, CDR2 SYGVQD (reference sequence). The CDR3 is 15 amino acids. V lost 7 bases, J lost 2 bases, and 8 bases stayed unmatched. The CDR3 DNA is TGCGCCAGCACCCTCGGGACAGGGGAAGCCTACGAGCAGTACTTC. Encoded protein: CASTLGTGEAYEQYF.

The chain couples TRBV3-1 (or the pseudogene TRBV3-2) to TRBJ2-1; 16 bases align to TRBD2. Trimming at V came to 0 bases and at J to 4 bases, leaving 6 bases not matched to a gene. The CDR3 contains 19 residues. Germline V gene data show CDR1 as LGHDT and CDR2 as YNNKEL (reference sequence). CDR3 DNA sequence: TGTGCCAGCAGCCAAGACCCGGGACTAGCGGGAGGGTATTACAATGAGCAGTTCTTC. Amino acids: CASSQDPGLAGGYYNEQFF.